This T cell receptor (beta chain) was recorded in a study of shared clonotypes between healthy human individuals. Study outcomes and limitations: In general, naive subsets displayed greater estimated richness than memory subsets did.

As concerns this clone: Its antigen remains unknown.

Here immunoSEQ multiplex PCR was the method, and the copy in TCRdb shows in-frame clones only, minus some. The profile shows about 2 million clones, approximately 95% of them singletons. V trimming: 5 bases; J trimming: 0 bases; junction bases outside the gene matches: 7. This CDR3 contains 17 residues. Germline CDR1 and CDR2: SGHTA and FQGNSA. Negatively enriched CD4+ T cells were divided by CD45RA into naive and memory. The chain uses TRBV7-2 and TRBJ1-4; TRBD1 matches 9 bases. The TCR sequence derives from a young man in good health. Sequencing was done on a sample of naive CD4+ T cells sorted from blood. Sample subset: CD45RA+ positively selected. The CDR3 loop is CASSRTGVPSTNEKLFF. In nucleotides, the CDR3 is TGTGCCAGCAGCCGGACAGGGGTCCCTTCAACTAATGAAAAACTGTTTTTT.